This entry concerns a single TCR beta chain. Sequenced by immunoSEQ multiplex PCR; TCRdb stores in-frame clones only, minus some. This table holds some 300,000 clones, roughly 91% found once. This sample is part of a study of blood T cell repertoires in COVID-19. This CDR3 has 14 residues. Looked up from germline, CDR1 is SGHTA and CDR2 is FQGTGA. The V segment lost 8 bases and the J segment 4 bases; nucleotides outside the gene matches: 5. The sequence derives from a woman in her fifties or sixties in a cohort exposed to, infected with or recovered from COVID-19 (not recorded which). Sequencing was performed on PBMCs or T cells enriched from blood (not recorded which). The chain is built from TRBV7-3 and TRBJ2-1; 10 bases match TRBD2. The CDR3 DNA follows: TGTGCCAGCGCTTTACTAGCGGGATACAATGAGCAGTTCTTC. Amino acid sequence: CASALLAGYNEQFF.